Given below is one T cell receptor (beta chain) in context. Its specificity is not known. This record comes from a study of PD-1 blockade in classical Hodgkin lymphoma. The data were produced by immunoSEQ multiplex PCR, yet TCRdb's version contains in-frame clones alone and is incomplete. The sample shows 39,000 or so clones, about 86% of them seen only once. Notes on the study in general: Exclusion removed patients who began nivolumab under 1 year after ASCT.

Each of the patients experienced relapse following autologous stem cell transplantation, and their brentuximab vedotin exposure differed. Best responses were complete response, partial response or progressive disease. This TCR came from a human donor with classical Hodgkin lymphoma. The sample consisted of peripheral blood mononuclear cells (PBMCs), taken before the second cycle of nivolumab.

In DNA, the CDR3 is TGCGCCAGCAGCTACGGGACAGGGTCTTACGAGCAGTACTTC. It translates to CASSYGTGSYEQYF. The chain employs TRBV5-1 and TRBJ2-7; 9 nucleotides match TRBD1. The CDR3 extends over 14 amino acids. Germline lookup yields CDR1 SGHRS and CDR2 YFSETQ. Trimming cost V 3 bases and J 4 bases; bases outside gene matches: 5. Full variable domain (remainder filled in from reference TRBV5-1 and TRBJ2-7): KAGVTQTPRYLIKTRGQQVTLSCSPISGHRSVSWYQQTPGQGLQFLFEYFSETQRNKGNFPGRFSGRQFSNSRSEMNVSTLELGDSALYLCASSYGTGSYEQYFGPGTRLTVT.